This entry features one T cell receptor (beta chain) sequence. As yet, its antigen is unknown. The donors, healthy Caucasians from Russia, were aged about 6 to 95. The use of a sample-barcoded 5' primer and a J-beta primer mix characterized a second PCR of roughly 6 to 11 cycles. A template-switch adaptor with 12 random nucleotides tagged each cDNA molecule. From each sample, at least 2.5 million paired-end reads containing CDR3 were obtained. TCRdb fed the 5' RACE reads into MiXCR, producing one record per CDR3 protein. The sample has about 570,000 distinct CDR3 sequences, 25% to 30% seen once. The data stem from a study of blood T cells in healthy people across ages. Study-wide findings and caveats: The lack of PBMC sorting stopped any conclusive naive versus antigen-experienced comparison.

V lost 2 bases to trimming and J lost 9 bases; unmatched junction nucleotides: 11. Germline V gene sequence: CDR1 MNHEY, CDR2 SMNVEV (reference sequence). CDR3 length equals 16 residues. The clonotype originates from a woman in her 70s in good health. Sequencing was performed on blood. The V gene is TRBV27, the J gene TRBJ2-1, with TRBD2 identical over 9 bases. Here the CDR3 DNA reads TGTGCCAGCAGTTTAGATGGCGGGGGGGCCTTGGGTGAGCAGTTCTTC. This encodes CASSLDGGGALGEQFF.